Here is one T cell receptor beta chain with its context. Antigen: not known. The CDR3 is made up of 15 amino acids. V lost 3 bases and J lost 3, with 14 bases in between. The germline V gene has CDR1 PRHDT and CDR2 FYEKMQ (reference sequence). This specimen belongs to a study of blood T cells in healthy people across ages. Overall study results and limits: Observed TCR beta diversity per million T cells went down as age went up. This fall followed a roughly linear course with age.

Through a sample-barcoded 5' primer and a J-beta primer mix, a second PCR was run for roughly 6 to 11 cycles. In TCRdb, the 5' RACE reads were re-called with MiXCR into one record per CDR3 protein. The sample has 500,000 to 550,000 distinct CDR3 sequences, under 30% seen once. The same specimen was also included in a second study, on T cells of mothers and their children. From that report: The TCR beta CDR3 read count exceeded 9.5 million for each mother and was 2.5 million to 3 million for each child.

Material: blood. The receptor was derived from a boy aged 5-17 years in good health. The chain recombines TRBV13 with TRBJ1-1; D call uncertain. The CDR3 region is CASSLSRFRDTEAFF. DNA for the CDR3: TGTGCCAGCAGCTTGTCACGCTTCCGGGACACTGAAGCTTTCTTT.